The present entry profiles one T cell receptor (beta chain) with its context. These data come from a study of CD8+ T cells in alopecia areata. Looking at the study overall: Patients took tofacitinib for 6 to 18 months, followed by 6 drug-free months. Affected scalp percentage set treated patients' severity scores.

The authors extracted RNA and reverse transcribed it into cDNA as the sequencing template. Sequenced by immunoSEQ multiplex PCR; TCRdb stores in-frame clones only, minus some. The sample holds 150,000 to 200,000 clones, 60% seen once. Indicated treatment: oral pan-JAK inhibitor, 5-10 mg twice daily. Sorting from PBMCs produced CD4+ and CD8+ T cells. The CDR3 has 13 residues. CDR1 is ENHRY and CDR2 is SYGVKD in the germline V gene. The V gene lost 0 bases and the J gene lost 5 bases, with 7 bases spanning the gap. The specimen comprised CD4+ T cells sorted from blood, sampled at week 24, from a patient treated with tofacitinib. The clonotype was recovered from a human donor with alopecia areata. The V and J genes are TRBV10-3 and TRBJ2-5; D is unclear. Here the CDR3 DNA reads TGTGCCATCAGTGAGTCATCATCGGAGACCCAGTACTTC. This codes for CAISESSSETQYF.